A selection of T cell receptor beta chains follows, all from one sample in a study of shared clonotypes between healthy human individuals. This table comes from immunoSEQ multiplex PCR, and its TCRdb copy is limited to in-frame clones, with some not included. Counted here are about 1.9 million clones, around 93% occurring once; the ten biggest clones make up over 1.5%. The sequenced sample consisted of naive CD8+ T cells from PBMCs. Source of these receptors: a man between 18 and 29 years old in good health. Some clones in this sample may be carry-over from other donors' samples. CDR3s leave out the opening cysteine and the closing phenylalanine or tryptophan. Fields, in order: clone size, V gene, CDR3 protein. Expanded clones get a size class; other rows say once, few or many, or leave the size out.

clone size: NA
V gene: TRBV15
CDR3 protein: ATSRDREIDNEQF

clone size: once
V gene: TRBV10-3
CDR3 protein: AIRLQTPYGYT

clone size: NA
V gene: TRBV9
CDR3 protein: ASSGGTSGLTDTQY

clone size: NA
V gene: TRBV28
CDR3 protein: ASSTGLAGYAKNIQY

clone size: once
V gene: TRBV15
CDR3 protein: ATSRGTGATTNEKLF

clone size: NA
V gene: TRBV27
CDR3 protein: ASSSDPAGNTIY

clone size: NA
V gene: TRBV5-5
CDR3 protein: ASTLAGPANEKLF

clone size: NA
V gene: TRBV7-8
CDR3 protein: ASSRGASGSQETQY

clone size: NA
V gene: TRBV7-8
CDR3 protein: ASSSIESRTVNEQF

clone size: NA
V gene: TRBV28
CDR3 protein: ASRPSRRPYEQY

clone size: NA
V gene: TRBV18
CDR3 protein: ASSPPDRSYYYEQY

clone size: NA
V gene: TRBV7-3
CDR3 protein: ASSSTGRSTEAF

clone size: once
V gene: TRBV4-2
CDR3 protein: ASSRPTGSSYEQY

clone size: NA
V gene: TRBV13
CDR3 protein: ASSRQDGVPDTQY

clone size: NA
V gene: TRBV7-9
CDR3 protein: ASSFSETGSHEQY

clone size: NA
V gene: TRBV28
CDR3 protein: ASSLWPDNEKLF

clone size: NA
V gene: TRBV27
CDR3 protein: ASSRGQSSYNEQF

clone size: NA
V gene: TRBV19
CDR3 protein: ASSSLPRSSYNEQF

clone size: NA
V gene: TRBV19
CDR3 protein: ASSTGLGNEQF

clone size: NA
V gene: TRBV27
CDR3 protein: ASSPSGRIDHEQY

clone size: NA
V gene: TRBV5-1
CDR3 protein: ASSSIAGGADTQY

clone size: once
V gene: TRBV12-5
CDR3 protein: ASGLNSNTGELF

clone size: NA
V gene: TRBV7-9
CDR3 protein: ASSKRAAGVDYEQY

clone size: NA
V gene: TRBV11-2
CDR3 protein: ASSLVGGRDSLYEQY

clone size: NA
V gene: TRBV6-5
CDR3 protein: ASSYREGLNEQF

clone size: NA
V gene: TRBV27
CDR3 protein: ASSLGSGAEQY

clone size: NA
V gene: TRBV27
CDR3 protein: ASSPRGGEQF

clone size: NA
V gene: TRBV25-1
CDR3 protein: ASSDLANEQF

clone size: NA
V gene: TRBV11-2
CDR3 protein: ASSYREASANYEQY

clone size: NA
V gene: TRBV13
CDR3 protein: ASSFNSGRASYEQY

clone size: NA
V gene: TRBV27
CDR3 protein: ASSAIGQVGPNIYGYT

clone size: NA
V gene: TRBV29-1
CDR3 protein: SAGQGFEYEQY